The text below deals with one TCR beta chain. Its antigen is unidentified. The length of the CDR3 is 13 residues. CDR1 and CDR2 from the germline V gene are MDHEN and SYDVKM. After removal of 6 bases from V and 8 bases from J, the junction contained 5 bases not matched to a gene. Produced via immunoSEQ multiplex PCR; TCRdb's table is partial and in-frame only. Of about 74,000 clones listed, around 82% are singletons. The data were obtained in a study of OX40 agonist ivuxolimab in advanced cancers. The overall study: The dose-escalation cohort was approximately 81% male, with a mean age of about 60 years, ranging about 20 to 79. It was permissible to have had prior anti-PD-1, anti-PD-L1 or anti-CTLA-4 therapy, and around 41% had some.

General study points: Among the least clonally expanded were partial responders at 0.1-3.0 mg/kg. CD8+ T cells (on average) carried more expanded clones than CD4+ T cells.

This sequence was found in an adult with an advanced solid tumor such as melanoma, head and neck, liver or kidney cancer. The specimen comprised CD4+ or CD8+ T cells sorted from blood, sampled in a trial of the OX40 agonist ivuxolimab. The chain has TRBV28 and TRBJ1-4, with 8 nucleotides matching TRBD1. CDR3 sequence reads: CASRTGGREKLFF. The DNA of the CDR3 is TGTGCCAGCAGAACAGGGGGGAGGGAAAAACTGTTTTTT.